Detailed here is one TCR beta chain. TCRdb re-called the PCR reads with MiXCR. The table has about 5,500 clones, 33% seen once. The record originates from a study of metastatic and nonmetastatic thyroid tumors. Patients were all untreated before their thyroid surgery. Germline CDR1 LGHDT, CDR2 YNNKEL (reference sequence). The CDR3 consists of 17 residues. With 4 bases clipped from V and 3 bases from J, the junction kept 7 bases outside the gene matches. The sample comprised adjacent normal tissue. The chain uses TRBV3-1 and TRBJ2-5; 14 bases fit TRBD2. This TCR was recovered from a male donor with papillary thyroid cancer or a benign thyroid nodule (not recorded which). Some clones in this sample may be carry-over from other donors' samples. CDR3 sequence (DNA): TGTGCCAGCAGCCGGACTCCGGGACTAGCGGGGGAAGAGACCCAGTACTTC. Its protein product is CASSRTPGLAGEETQYF.